Shown below are 32 T cell receptor beta chains from a single sample sequenced in a study of tumor-infiltrating lymphocytes in oesophageal squamous cell carcinoma. TCRdb passed the PCR reads through MiXCR, listing each CDR3 protein once. The sample includes around 13,000 distinct CDR3 sequences, roughly three fifths seen only once; the top ten take less than 35%. The sample was esophageal tumor tissue. These TCRs come from a female donor with esophageal squamous cell carcinoma.

The chain is built from TRBV7-2 and TRBJ2-3; tentative D call: TRBD1 (5 bases). The J call may be incorrect, as the DNA end agrees better with TRBJ2-7. The CDR3 loop spans 14 amino acids. The germline CDR1 and CDR2 sequences are SGHTA and FQGNSA. The CDR3 reads CASSPDSTGYEQYF. The CDR3 coding sequence is TGTGCCAGCAGTCCTGACTCCACAGGCTACGAGCAGTACTTC.

This rearrangement joins TRBV7-3 to TRBJ2-3; 7 bases are shared with TRBD2. The closer fit of TRBJ2-1 to the DNA end suggests the J call may be wrong. Germline values: CDR1 SGHTA, CDR2 FQGTGA. This CDR3 comprises 13 residues. CDR3: CASSVSREDEQFF. CDR3 DNA: TGTGCCAGCAGCGTCTCCCGGGAGGATGAGCAGTTCTTC.

The genes are TRBV12-3 or TRBV12-4 and TRBJ2-5, with 9 bases fitting TRBD2. CDR3 length: 13 residues. The J segment lost 4 bases and the V segment lost 6 bases, leaving 3 bases of the junction unmatched. Written as DNA, the CDR3 is TGTGCCAGCAGCCTAGCGGGAAGAGAGACCCAGTACTTC. It is translated as CASSLAGRETQYF.

This clonotype has more than one count but fewer than ten. The CDR3 does not close with the conserved phenylalanine or tryptophan, likely indicating a read error. It is unclear where the CDR3 begins or ends on the DNA, so no DNA is shown, and the CDR3 is as TCRdb lists it. This rearrangement joins TRBV4-3 to TRBJ2-5; the table's D call of TRBD1 was not tested on the DNA. The germline gives CDR1 LGHNA, CDR2 YSLEER. The CDR3 numbers 17 amino acids, ends counted. The CDR3 loop is CASSQDTMGGYGYTFGS.

To note about this clonotype: A read error is likely, as this CDR3 ends without the conserved phenylalanine or tryptophan. It is unclear where the CDR3 begins or ends on the DNA, so no DNA is shown, and the CDR3 is as TCRdb lists it. This chain connects TRBV7-9 to TRBJ2-7; TRBD2, as called in the table, went unchecked against the DNA. Germline V gene lookup returns CDR1 SEHNR and CDR2 FQNEAQ (reference sequence). Both ends counted, the CDR3 spans 18 residues. The CDR3 sequence: CASSRWTSGRYNEQFFGS.

This CDR3 reads CATLRTIEGYTF. The CDR3 DNA follows: TGTGCCACTCTCCGGACGATCGAGGGCTACACCTTC. V and J are TRBV12-3 or TRBV12-4 and TRBJ2-7, with D unclear. The assigned J gene may be wrong: the sequence end matches TRBJ1-2 better. The CDR3 sequence is 12 residues long.

The CDR3 is CASSRGLNNYGYTF. The CDR3 coding sequence is TGTGCCAGCAGCCGAGGACTGAATAACTATGGCTACACCTTC. V usage is TRBV3-1 and J usage is TRBJ1-2; D unclear. Trimming cost V 4 bases and J 1 base, with 10 bases left between them. The germline V gene has CDR1 LGHDT and CDR2 YNNKEL (reference sequence). This CDR3 spans 14 amino acids.

V usage is TRBV7-8 and J usage is TRBJ2-3; TRBD2 aligns across 8 bases. The junction had 10 bases not matched to a gene; V was cut back by 3 bases and J by 5 bases. This CDR3 is built from 16 residues. Germline assignment: CDR1 SGHVS and CDR2 FQNEAQ. The CDR3 sequence: CASSLPGGAFGDTQYF. In nucleotides, the CDR3 is TGTGCCAGCAGCTTGCCCGGGGGGGCATTCGGAGATACGCAGTATTTT.

The CDR3 nucleotides are TGTGCCAGCAGCGAGCGGGAGAACTTGAACGAGCAGTACTTC. It specifies CASSERENLNEQYF. The chain uses TRBV28 and TRBJ2-7; 8 bases line up with TRBD2. The CDR3 has 14 residues. Per germline, CDR1 MDHEN and CDR2 SYDVKM. With V trimmed by 6 bases and J by 5 bases, 9 bases remained unmatched.

The genes are TRBV5-1 and TRBJ2-5, with TRBD2 matching over 12 bases. The DNA end favors TRBJ2-1, so the J call may be wrong. Per the germline V gene, CDR1 is SGHRS and CDR2 is YFSETQ. This CDR3 is built from 16 residues. CDR3 nucleotides: TGCGCCAGCAGCTTGGGGACTAGCGGGGAATACAATGAGCAGTTCTTC. Amino acid sequence: CASSLGTSGEYNEQFF.

The chain recombines TRBV4-3 with TRBJ2-1; D gene uncertain. The germline V gene has CDR1 LGHNA and CDR2 YSLEER. The CDR3 totals 15 residues. Between the trimmed V and J ends, which lost 3 bases and 0 bases, there was a span of 9 bases. As DNA, the CDR3 is TGCGCCAGCAGCCACGCTAGTAGCTCCTACAATGAGCAGTTCTTC. Protein product: CASSHASSSYNEQFF.

This clonotype was seen repeatedly, ten times or more. This sequence joins TRBV28 and TRBJ2-1; 7 bases fit TRBD2. The CDR3 length is 15 residues. Germline CDR1 is MDHEN and CDR2 is SYDVKM. V gave up 6 bases and J gave up 7 bases; unmatched junction bases: 12. CDR3 residues: CASRKLGGGGNEQFF. As DNA, the CDR3 is TGTGCCAGCAGAAAACTCGGTGGCGGGGGTAATGAGCAGTTCTTC.

This chain uses TRBV7-4 with TRBJ2-2, with 9 bases aligning to TRBD1. J was trimmed by 6 bases and V by 6 bases; bases with no gene match: 5. The CDR3 length is 14 residues. Germline values: CDR1 SGHVT, CDR2 SQSDAQ. The DNA of the CDR3 is TGTGCCAGCAGATTCACAGGGGGCCCCGGGGAGCTGTTTTTT. Its protein is CASRFTGGPGELFF.

This clonotype is categorized as medium-sized. The rearrangement uses TRBV4-1 and TRBJ2-7; 9 nucleotides align to TRBD2. Per germline, CDR1 MGHRA and CDR2 YSYEKL. The CDR3 has 14 amino acids. The V and J ends lost 4 bases and 6 bases, in that order; junction bases with no gene match: 7. CDR3 nucleotide sequence: TGCGCCAGCAGCCCCCAGCGGGGGGATGGCGAGCAGTACTTC. Protein: CASSPQRGDGEQYF.

V usage is TRBV7-4 and J usage is TRBJ2-5, with no clear D. The J call may be faulty, since TRBJ2-7 better matches the DNA end. This CDR3 is 12 amino acids long. Germline V gene sequence: CDR1 SGHVT, CDR2 SQSDAQ. For the CDR3, the DNA is TGTGCCAGCAGCAGAGTCTACTACGAGCAGTACTTC. Protein sequence: CASSRVYYEQYF.

V and J are TRBV6-1 and TRBJ2-3, with D possibly being TRBD1 or TRBD2 (6 bases each). CDR1 and CDR2 from the germline V gene are MNHNS and SASEGT. Trimming pared 6 bases from V and 6 bases from J, leaving 16 bases between. This CDR3 is 14 amino acids long. The CDR3 nucleotides read TGTGCCAGCAGGTTCGGGGGCGCAGGGGATACGCAGTATTTT. It yields the protein CASRFGGAGDTQYF.

This clonotype is labeled as medium-sized. The V call is TRBV7-9, the J call TRBJ1-1; the D is unclear. From germline, CDR1 is SEHNR and CDR2 FQNEAQ (reference sequence). V was cut by 1 base and J by 2 bases, with 8 bases left in between. This CDR3 is built from 14 residues. CDR3 nucleotides: TGTGCCAGCAGCTTAGGGACGGCAAACACTGAAGCTTTCTTT. Translation: CASSLGTANTEAFF.

The rearrangement uses TRBV10-3 and TRBJ2-3, with D perhaps matching TRBD1 or TRBD2 (7 bases each). With 8 bases removed from V and 1 base from J, the gap between germline ends came to 28 bases. The length of the CDR3 is 19 residues. Germline lookup yields CDR1 ENHRY and CDR2 SYGVKD. The CDR3 nucleotides are TGTGCCATCCGTGGTTCAGCTAGCGGAGGACAGGCGGGCACAGATACGCAGTATTTT. Translated: CAIRGSASGGQAGTDTQYF.

This chain joins TRBV7-2 and TRBJ1-4; 7 positions agree with TRBD1. The CDR3 runs 15 residues. Germline V gene data show CDR1 as SGHTA and CDR2 as FQGNSA. V was pared by 2 bases and J by 5 bases, with 5 bases of the junction left unmatched. CDR3 protein: CASSLQGGLNEKLFF. The CDR3 region has the DNA TGTGCCAGCAGCTTACAGGGGGGGTTGAATGAAAAACTGTTTTTT.

The CDR3 is CASSSGTAKNEQFF. The CDR3 region has the DNA TGTGCCAGCAGCTCCGGGACAGCCAAAAATGAGCAGTTCTTC. This rearrangement joins TRBV11-2 to TRBJ2-7; 7 nucleotides agree with TRBD1. Judging by the DNA end, TRBJ2-1 fits better; the J call may be wrong. The CDR3 loop spans 14 amino acids. In germline, CDR1 is SGHAT, CDR2 FQNNGV.

This clonotype appeared many times. The chain employs TRBV6-6 and TRBJ2-5; the match to TRBD2 covers 13 bases. The CDR3 sequence is 18 residues long. Germline-derived CDR1 and CDR2 are MNHNY and SVGAGI (reference sequence). Germline trimming cut 0 bases from V and 4 bases from J; bases unmatched to any gene: 8. CDR3 DNA sequence: TGTGCCAGCAGTTACTCAGGACTAGCGGGAGAAGGCGCAGAGACCCAGTACTTC. It is translated as CASSYSGLAGEGAETQYF.

In the case of this clonotype: One end of the junction varies from germline; a read error may be responsible. The J gene is TRBJ2-1, the V gene TRBV27, with D perhaps matching TRBD1 (6 bases). CDR1 MNHEY and CDR2 SMNVEV come from the germline V gene (reference sequence). The CDR3 totals 17 residues. The CDR3 protein is CASSQDKQGLKNSPLHF. CDR3 coding DNA: TGTGCCAGCAGTCAAGACAAACAGGGTTTGAAAAATTCACCCCTCCACTTC.

Only a few counts were recorded for this clonotype. The junction departs from the called germline gene at one end, perhaps through a read error. V gene TRBV7-2 combines with J gene TRBJ2-5; D unresolved. Germline-derived CDR1 and CDR2 are SGHTA and FQGNSA. The CDR3 runs 12 residues. CDR3 in DNA: TGTGCCAGCGGCTTATACCAAGAGACCCAGTACTTC. It codes for CASGLYQETQYF.

This clonotype was detected only a few times. The chain joins TRBV28 to TRBJ2-3, with 14 bases aligning to TRBD2. The CDR3 extends over 16 amino acids. Per the germline V gene, CDR1 is MDHEN and CDR2 is SYDVKM. The J segment lost 4 bases and the V segment lost 4 bases, leaving 4 bases of the junction unmatched. Here the CDR3 DNA reads TGTGCCAGCAGTTCGACTAGCGGGAGGGAGGCAGATACGCAGTATTTT. Translating gives CASSSTSGREADTQYF.

This clonotype occurred many times. The J gene is TRBJ1-2, the V gene TRBV5-1; D gene unclear. The CDR3 is 14 amino acids. V was trimmed by 0 bases and J by 4 bases, leaving 10 bases between them. Germline V lookup: CDR1 SGHRS, CDR2 YFSETQ. This chain's CDR3 is CASSLEARIYGYTF. The DNA for the CDR3 is TGCGCCAGCAGCTTGGAGGCGAGGATCTATGGCTACACCTTC.

This clonotype has a handful of counts. The chain joins TRBV7-3 to TRBJ2-3, with D tentatively TRBD1 (7 bases). Germline-derived CDR1 and CDR2 are SGHTA and FQGTGA. The CDR3 runs 15 residues. The V and J ends lost 4 bases and 6 bases respectively, with 17 bases between them. CDR3 protein: CASSSRTGGGDTQYF. DNA for the CDR3: TGTGCCAGCAGCTCAAGGACAGGAGGGGGGGATACGCAGTATTTT.

A note on this clonotype: One end of the junction is discordant with germline, which a read error may explain. V and J are TRBV7-6 and TRBJ2-1; D is possibly TRBD2 (6 bases). Germline assignment: CDR1 SGHVS and CDR2 FNYEAQ. The CDR3 spans 13 residues. This CDR3 is CASSWDSNNEQFF. The CDR3 nucleotides are TGTGCCAGCAGCTGGGACTCCAACAATGAGCAGTTCTTC.

The rearrangement joins TRBV6-1 to TRBJ2-1, with 10 bases aligning to TRBD1. The DNA end lines up better with TRBJ2-5; the J call may be wrong. Germline assignment: CDR1 MNHNS and CDR2 SASEGT. This CDR3 is built from 16 residues. CDR3 nucleotide sequence: TGTGCCAGCAGTGAGGGGACAGGGGTTCTTTTACTGACCCAGTACTTC. Encoded protein: CASSEGTGVLLLTQYF.

This rearrangement joins TRBV7-2 to TRBJ2-5, with D hard to call. The J call may be incorrect, as the DNA end agrees better with TRBJ2-1. The V gene's germline CDR1 is SGHTA and CDR2 FQGNSA. The length of the CDR3 is 15 residues. CDR3 nucleotide sequence: TGTGCCAGCAGCACCCAGACAATTACCTACAATGAGCAGTTCTTC. This codes for CASSTQTITYNEQFF.

This chain links TRBV20-1 with TRBJ2-6; D is unclear. The V gene's germline CDR1 is DFQATT and CDR2 SNEGSKA (reference sequence). The CDR3 runs 18 residues. V was clipped by 6 bases and J by 0 bases, with 21 bases between them. DNA for the CDR3: TGCAGTGCCCCCCCGTCTCCCAAGTGGTACTCTGGGGCCAACGTCCTGACTTTC. Amino acid sequence: CSAPPSPKWYSGANVLTF.

The CDR3 region has the DNA TGTGCCAGCAGCTTAAGTGACAGGGGCAATCAGCCCCAGCATTTT. It translates to CASSLSDRGNQPQHF. The chain carries TRBV7-3 and TRBJ1-5; 7 positions agree with TRBD1. After removal of 1 base from V and 2 bases from J, the junction contained 2 bases not matched to a gene. The CDR3 has 15 amino acids. CDR1 SGHTA and CDR2 FQGTGA come from the germline V gene. Supplemented by reference TRBV7-3 and TRBJ1-5, the full variable domain reads GAGVSQTPSNKVTEKGKYVELRCDPISGHTALYWYRQSLGQGPEFLIYFQGTGAADDSGLPNDRFFAVRPEGSVSTLKIQRTERGDSAVYLCASSLSDRGNQPQHFGDGTRLSIL.

The chain is built from TRBV7-9 and TRBJ2-1; D gene uncertain. The CDR3 totals 13 residues. The V gene lost 5 bases and the J gene lost 6 bases, with 11 bases spanning the gap. Germline V gives CDR1 SEHNR, CDR2 FQNEAQ (reference sequence). The CDR3: CASSPRRGNEQFF. CDR3 DNA: TGTGCCAGCAGCCCCAGGCGTGGCAATGAGCAGTTCTTC. Full variable domain (remainder filled in from reference TRBV7-9 and TRBJ2-1): DTGVSQNPRHKITKRGQNVTFRCDPISEHNRLYWYRQTLGQGPEFLTYFQNEAQLEKSRLLSDRFSAERPKGSFSTLEIQRTEQGDSAMYLCASSPRRGNEQFFGPGTRLTVL.